This T cell receptor beta chain emerged from a study of graft-versus-host responses after intestinal transplantation. Overall study: Every one of the recipients received anti-thymocyte globulin induction and afterwards took tacrolimus and steroids for around 3 years. The study's findings and limits: Levels of circulating GvH clones at their peak were associated with early post-transplant HvG declines. High graft-versus-host to host-versus-graft T cell clonal ratios marked allografts of patients with graft-donor macrochimerism. GvH clones turned up in recipient marrow; some had shown up first in ileum or blood.

A word on this clone: Its antigen is undetermined.

Profiling relied on immunoSEQ multiplex PCR, and the TCRdb table lists in-frame clones only, not all of them. The sample carries around 90,000 clones, around nine tenths recorded once. This TCR was sampled from a human donor who received an intestinal transplant. Sequencing was performed on unstimulated CD4+ T cells sorted from spleen or lymph node cells, taken before intestinal transplant.

CDR3 nucleotides: TGTGCCAGCATAGGTCGGCGGATCATGAACACTGAAGCTTTCTTT. This encodes CASIGRRIMNTEAFF. The chain recombines TRBV28 with TRBJ1-1; D is uncertain. CDR3 length: 15 residues. V lost 7 bases to trimming and J lost 0 bases, with 15 bases between them. The germline gives CDR1 MDHEN, CDR2 SYDVKM.